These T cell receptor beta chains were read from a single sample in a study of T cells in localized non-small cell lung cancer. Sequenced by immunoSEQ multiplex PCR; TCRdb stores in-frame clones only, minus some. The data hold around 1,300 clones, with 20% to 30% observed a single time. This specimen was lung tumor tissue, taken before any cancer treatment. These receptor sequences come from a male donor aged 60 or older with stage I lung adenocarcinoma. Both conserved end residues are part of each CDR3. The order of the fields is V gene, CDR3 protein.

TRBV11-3	CASSPRQYSGNTIYF
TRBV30	CAWSPGSGANVLTF
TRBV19	CASSILRDREAFF
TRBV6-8	CASRWTEHTEAFF
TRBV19	CASSISTGDTGELFF
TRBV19	CASSISPQPQHF
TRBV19	CASSPGGKLFF
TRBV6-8	CASSFTSGTGIYGYTF
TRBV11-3	CASSLTHGRVTGELFF
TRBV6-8	CATTANSGQPQHF
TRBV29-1	CSAWVVRGANVLTF
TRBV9	CASSLTRVTGNYGYTF
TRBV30	CAWSVASHDVYGYTF
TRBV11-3	CASSSDLTIRAQYF
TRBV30	CAWSRDDPYQETQYF
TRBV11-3	CASSDGRYSGNTIYF
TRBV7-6	CASSFSEGANGYTF
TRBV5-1	CASSSGQMNTEAFF
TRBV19	CASSKMRSGANVLTF
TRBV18	CASSPGGHYGYTF
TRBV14	CASSSVLAGTDTQYF
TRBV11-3	CASSSAGSTDTQYF
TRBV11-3	CASSLGLAGDETQYF
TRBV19	CASSINEGTGYTF
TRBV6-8	CASSTWTGGKETQYF
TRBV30	CAWSVLARTTGDLRGNSPLHF
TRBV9	CASSGAVYNEQFF
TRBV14	CASSQAAGYGYTF
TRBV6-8	CASRWTSGNGNEQFF
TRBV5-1	CASSWDNPQETQYF
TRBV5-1	CASSHNRDSLKETQYF
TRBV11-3	CASSYLTASYEQYF
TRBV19	CASSAQGGETQYF
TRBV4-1	CASSQDLNEQFF
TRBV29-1	CSPEGGFGTTNQPQHF
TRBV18	CASSLGTSGSLTDTQYF
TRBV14	CASSHRETQYF
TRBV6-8	CAIRGQGDRETQYF
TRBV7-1	CASSLAGTSKAFF
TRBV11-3	CASSLAGLVKETQYF
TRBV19	CASGDRLFGEAFF
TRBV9	CASMGLVAKNIQYF
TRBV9	CASSVGGRIANTGELFF
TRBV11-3	CASSLSGRGRTDTQYF
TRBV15	CATSQGYSYNEQFF